This passage covers 31 T cell receptor beta chains from one sample sequenced in a study. TCRdb re-called the 5' RACE reads with MiXCR, one entry per CDR3 protein. The profile shows tens of thousands of distinct CDR3 sequences, about 19% of them singletons. Sequenced input: naive CD4+ T cells sorted from a lymph node. Specified subset: naive CD4+ T cells, CD4+CD45RA+CD25-. The receptor source for this set is a female donor with breast cancer.

V gene TRBV5-1 combines with J gene TRBJ2-7; 10 bases align to TRBD1. The CDR3 sequence is 14 residues long. Germline V gene lookup returns CDR1 SGHRS and CDR2 YFSETQ. The trim removed 4 bases at V and 3 bases at J, leaving 4 bases unmatched. The CDR3 DNA reads as TGCGCCAGCAGCCCGGGACAGGGGTTCTACGAGCAGTACTTC. Translating gives CASSPGQGFYEQYF.

In its sample, this clonotype was seen many times. The genes are TRBV7-3 and TRBJ2-4; D gene ambiguous. From germline, CDR1 is SGHTA and CDR2 FQGTGA. Trimming stripped 2 bases from V and 4 bases from J, with 12 bases between. The CDR3 extends over 15 amino acids. CDR3 sequence: CASSLPVIRKNIQYF. In nucleotides, the CDR3 is TGTGCCAGCAGCTTACCGGTAATAAGGAAAAACATTCAGTACTTC.

Regarding this clonotype: One end of the junction does not line up with germline, which may come from a read error. V usage is TRBV11-1 and J usage is TRBJ1-1; D remains ambiguous. Per germline, CDR1 SGHAT and CDR2 FQDESV (reference sequence). This CDR3 is 14 amino acids long. As DNA, the CDR3 is TGTGCCAACAGCTTAGACCCGAAGAACACTGAAGCTTTCTTT. Encoded protein: CANSLDPKNTEAFF. The complete variable domain, with remaining parts taken from reference TRBV11-1 and TRBJ1-1, reads EAEVAQSPRYKITEKSQAVAFWCDPISGHATLYWYRQILGQGPELLVQFQDESVVDDSQLPKDRFSAERLKGVDSTLKIQPAELGDSAMYLCANSLDPKNTEAFFGQGTRLTVV.

This clonotype was detected only a few times. This chain connects TRBV29-1 to TRBJ1-1; 8 nucleotides match TRBD1. The V and J ends lost 7 bases and 1 base, in that order; junction bases with no gene match: 5. CDR3 size: 13 residues. Looked up from germline, CDR1 is SQVTM and CDR2 is ANQGSEA. This chain's CDR3 is CSGGDRQNTEAFF. DNA of the CDR3: TGCAGCGGAGGGGACAGGCAGAACACTGAAGCTTTCTTT.

The chain uses TRBV15 and TRBJ2-5; the D gene could be TRBD1 or TRBD2 (5 bases each). From germline, CDR1 is LNHNV and CDR2 YYDKDF (reference sequence). V lost 5 bases and J 4 bases, leaving 8 bases between the germline ends. The CDR3 length is 12 residues. CDR3 nucleotides: TGTGCCACCAGCGCGAGGGGAGAGACCCAGTACTTC. Protein sequence: CATSARGETQYF.

This clonotype was detected ten times or more. The V gene is TRBV4-3, the J gene TRBJ2-1, with unresolved D. V lost 4 bases and J 7 bases, leaving 14 bases between the germline ends. Germline CDR1 is LGHNA and CDR2 is YSLEER. The CDR3 is 14 amino acids. In nucleotides, the CDR3 is TGCGCCAGCAGCCGGGCCCTGGGCGTGAATGAGCAGTTCTTC. It encodes CASSRALGVNEQFF.

This clonotype is classed as medium-sized. The chain recombines TRBV4-3 with TRBJ1-2, with 7 bases matching TRBD1. J lost 8 bases, V lost 2 bases, and 5 bases had no gene match. CDR3 length: 13 residues. Looked up from germline, CDR1 is LGHNA and CDR2 is YSLEER. CDR3 bases: TGCGCCAGCAGCCAACGGGACAGTCGGGGCTACACCTTC. Translating it yields CASSQRDSRGYTF.

The V gene is TRBV12-5, the J gene TRBJ1-5; D unclear. The CDR3 has 11 amino acids. CDR1 is LGHNT, CDR2 FRNRAP, per germline. Trimming stripped 0 bases from V and 7 bases from J, with 1 base between. The CDR3 sequence: CASGLVQPQHF. CDR3 DNA: TGTGCTAGTGGTTTGGTACAGCCCCAGCATTTT.

The chain combines TRBV4-2 with TRBJ1-1; D gene unclear. This CDR3 region has 15 residues. V lost 0 bases and J lost 0, with 8 bases in between. Germline CDR1 reads LGHNA; CDR2 reads YNFKEQ. The CDR3 bases are TGTGCCAGCAGCCAAGATCCGGATATGAACACTGAAGCTTTCTTT. This encodes CASSQDPDMNTEAFF.

In its sample, this clonotype was seen many times. The V and J genes are TRBV7-3 and TRBJ2-1; TRBD2 matches 8 bases. Germline loops: CDR1 SGHTA, CDR2 FQGTGA. V trimming: 2 bases; J trimming: 1 base; junction bases outside the gene matches: 13. There are 19 residues in the CDR3. CDR3 sequence (DNA): TGTGCCAGCAGCTTACGGGAGGGGGGTGGACTCTCATCCTACAATGAGCAGTTCTTC. It yields the protein CASSLREGGGLSSYNEQFF.

This clonotype was recorded a few times. J is TRBJ1-5 and V is TRBV28; 8 bases are a match to TRBD1. V gave up 3 bases and J gave up 4 bases; unmatched junction bases: 11. The CDR3 has 17 residues. The germline V gene encodes CDR1 MDHEN and CDR2 SYDVKM. CDR3 DNA sequence: TGTGCCAGCAGTTTCGCAGGGGGGACAGGAATAAATCAGCCCCAGCATTTT. Encoded protein: CASSFAGGTGINQPQHF.

This clonotype occurred many times. The chain combines TRBV29-1 with TRBJ1-5; D is ambiguous. In germline, CDR1 is SQVTM, CDR2 ANQGSEA. V lost 4 bases and J 5 bases, leaving 9 bases between the germline ends. This CDR3 spans 12 amino acids. For the CDR3, the DNA is TGCAGCGTTGGCAGCAAAGATCAGCCCCAGCATTTT. It codes for CSVGSKDQPQHF.

This chain links TRBV7-3 with TRBJ1-1, with 7 bases aligning to TRBD1. V was pared by 5 bases and J by 1 base, with 16 bases of the junction left unmatched. The CDR3 is made up of 18 amino acids. Germline V gene sequence: CDR1 SGHTA, CDR2 FQGTGA. The CDR3 loop is CASSVELKGGQKNTEAFF. DNA for the CDR3: TGTGCCAGCAGCGTCGAATTAAAGGGGGGACAGAAGAACACTGAAGCTTTCTTT.

This clonotype was seen more than once but under ten times. The chain recombines TRBV9 with TRBJ2-5; 9 positions agree with TRBD2. CDR3 length equals 16 residues. Looked up from germline, CDR1 is SGDLS and CDR2 is YYNGEE. V shed 1 base, J shed 4 bases, and the junction held 8 bases outside the gene matches. CDR3 protein: CASSVRASGVRETQYF. CDR3 nucleotides: TGTGCCAGCAGCGTAAGGGCTAGCGGGGTACGAGAGACCCAGTACTTC. The full variable domain, completed using reference TRBV9 and TRBJ2-5, is DSGVTQTPKHLITATGQRVTLRCSPRSGDLSVYWYQQSLDQGLQFLIQYYNGEERAKGNILERFSAQQFPDLHSELNLSSLELGDSALYFCASSVRASGVRETQYFGPGTRLLVL.

The chain employs TRBV5-1 and TRBJ1-2; 9 positions match TRBD1. This CDR3 contains 14 residues. Germline values: CDR1 SGHRS, CDR2 YFSETQ. V dropped 7 bases and J dropped 4; count of bases not matched to a gene: 8. The CDR3 spells CASRETGQGYGYTF. DNA of the CDR3: TGCGCCAGCCGCGAAACGGGACAGGGCTATGGCTACACCTTC.

In this sample, this clonotype turned up a few times. The V call is TRBV9, the J call TRBJ1-1; 10 bases fit TRBD1. The germline V gene encodes CDR1 SGDLS and CDR2 YYNGEE. The J segment lost 1 base and the V segment lost 4 bases, leaving 7 bases of the junction unmatched. The CDR3 has 16 residues. In nucleotides, the CDR3 is TGTGCCAGCAGCCCATGGACAGGGGGGGGGAACACTGAAGCTTTCTTT. Its protein product is CASSPWTGGGNTEAFF. Complete variable domain (other parts from reference TRBV9 and TRBJ1-1): DSGVTQTPKHLITATGQRVTLRCSPRSGDLSVYWYQQSLDQGLQFLIQYYNGEERAKGNILERFSAQQFPDLHSELNLSSLELGDSALYFCASSPWTGGGNTEAFFGQGTRLTVV.

The rearrangement uses TRBV7-9 and TRBJ2-5, with 8 nucleotides matching TRBD2. This CDR3 has 17 amino acids. With 5 bases clipped from V and 4 bases from J, the junction kept 15 bases outside the gene matches. From germline, CDR1 is SEHNR and CDR2 FQNEAQ (reference sequence). The CDR3, as DNA: TGTGCCAGCAGCGCGGGTCTCGGAGCGGGGGTCCGAGAGACCCAGTACTTC. Translation: CASSAGLGAGVRETQYF.

V gene TRBV5-1 combines with J gene TRBJ2-7; 7 positions agree with TRBD1. Trimming removed 4 bases from V and 4 bases from J; junction bases left unmatched: 8. Germline CDR1 SGHRS, CDR2 YFSETQ. The CDR3 is 14 amino acids. The CDR3 bases are TGCGCCAGCAGCCAAGCGGACAGGCGATACGAGCAGTACTTC. It codes for CASSQADRRYEQYF.

This clonotype showed up many times. V is TRBV20-1 and J is TRBJ2-1, with 13 bases matching TRBD2. Germline values: CDR1 DFQATT, CDR2 SNEGSKA (reference sequence). V trimming: 7 bases; J trimming: 8 bases; junction bases outside the gene matches: 11. CDR3 length equals 15 residues. DNA for the CDR3: TGCAGTGTCACTAGTACTAGCGGGAGGGTCTATGAGCAGTTCTTC. Its protein is CSVTSTSGRVYEQFF.

This clonotype has only a few counts. The genes are TRBV23-1 and TRBJ2-6; the match to TRBD1 covers 9 bases. TRBV23-1 is an open reading frame, and its role is uncertain. The CDR3 has 18 residues. The J segment lost 2 bases and the V segment lost 2 bases, leaving 7 bases of the junction unmatched. CDR3 bases: TGCGCCAGCAGTCAACGGTCCGGGACAGGGCCTGGGGCCAACGTCCTGACTTTC. It yields the protein CASSQRSGTGPGANVLTF.

By proportion, this clonotype is medium-sized. The chain recombines TRBV4-3 with TRBJ1-5, with D uncertain. CDR1 is LGHNA and CDR2 is YSLEER in the germline V gene. V was shortened by 0 bases and J by 2 bases, with 8 bases between the two germline ends. The CDR3 runs 15 residues. CDR3 nucleotide sequence: TGCGCCAGCAGCCAAGATCGGGCGGGCAATCAGCCCCAGCATTTT. It specifies CASSQDRAGNQPQHF.

This clonotype was detected only a few times. This chain uses TRBV25-1 with TRBJ2-7, with a tentative D call TRBD2 (5 bases). Germline V gene lookup returns CDR1 MGHDK and CDR2 SYGVNS. This CDR3 has 14 residues. Trimming stripped 5 bases from V and 5 bases from J, with 16 bases between. CDR3 sequence reads: CASSNTGVANEQYF. The CDR3 nucleotides read TGTGCCAGCAGTAACACCGGGGTTGCAAACGAGCAGTACTTC.

This clonotype was observed a handful of times. The chain recombines TRBV4-3 with TRBJ2-7; no definite D call. The CDR3 has 14 amino acids. Germline V gene sequence: CDR1 LGHNA, CDR2 YSLEER. The V end was cut by 4 bases, the J end by 0 bases, with 10 bases between. Here the CDR3 reads CASSRALSSYEQYF. The CDR3 DNA reads as TGCGCCAGCAGCCGAGCCCTTAGCTCCTACGAGCAGTACTTC.

This clonotype was detected only a few times. The V gene is TRBV3-1, the J gene TRBJ1-1; D may be TRBD1 (5 bases). V shed 3 bases and J shed 13 bases, with 18 bases lying between them. This CDR3 is 13 amino acids long. CDR1 and CDR2 from the germline V gene are LGHDT and YNNKEL (reference sequence). For the CDR3, the DNA is TGTGCCAGCAGCCATGAGGGACGGGTTACGGTTTTCTTT. Amino acid sequence: CASSHEGRVTVFF.

With respect to this clonotype: The junction and the germline gene differ at one end; a read error may be behind it. The J gene is TRBJ2-1, the V gene TRBV15; 8 positions match TRBD1. The CDR3 has 18 residues. Germline V lookup: CDR1 LNHNV, CDR2 YYDKDF (reference sequence). This CDR3 reads CATSRDRGQTGDIGEQFF. CDR3 sequence (DNA): TGTGCCACCAGCCGAGACAGGGGACAAACTGGGGATATTGGGGAGCAGTTCTTC. Full variable domain (outside the CDR3, taken from reference TRBV15 and TRBJ2-1): DAMVIQNPRYQVTQFGKPVTLSCSQTLNHNVMYWYQQKSSQAPKLLFHYYDKDFNNEADTPDNFQSRRPNTSFCFLDIRSPGLGDTAMYLCATSRDRGQTGDIGEQFFGPGTRLTVL.

By sample fraction, this clonotype is medium-sized. The chain joins TRBV7-2 to TRBJ2-1, with D perhaps TRBD1 or TRBD2 (5 bases each). Germline CDR1 is SGHTA and CDR2 is FQGNSA. V lost 1 base to trimming and J lost 6 bases, with 10 bases between them. The CDR3 runs to 14 residues. The CDR3 coding sequence is TGTGCCAGCAGCTTAGACCCAGGGAGCAATGAGCAGTTCTTC. Its protein product is CASSLDPGSNEQFF.

This clonotype was recorded a few times. For the CDR3, the DNA is TGCGCCAGCAGCAACAGGGATTACCGAAACACCATATATTTT. Translation gives CASSNRDYRNTIYF. The rearrangement links TRBV5-1 to TRBJ1-3; possibly TRBD1 for D (6 bases). The germline gives CDR1 SGHRS, CDR2 YFSETQ. Trimming removed 4 bases at V and 5 bases at J, with 13 bases between. The CDR3 consists of 14 residues.

In this sample, this clonotype turned up many times. The chain employs TRBV9 and TRBJ1-6, with D hard to call. The CDR3 consists of 13 residues. Germline V gives CDR1 SGDLS, CDR2 YYNGEE. V lost 5 bases and J lost 7, with 10 bases in between. CDR3 sequence: CASRGIGNSPLHF. CDR3 nucleotide sequence: TGTGCCAGCAGAGGTATTGGGAATTCACCCCTCCACTTT.

This clonotype has a count of ten or more. This sequence joins TRBV6-5 and TRBJ1-1, with D hard to call. Germline lookup yields CDR1 MNHEY and CDR2 SVGAGI. CDR3 length: 13 residues. The V gene lost 5 bases and the J gene lost 4 bases, with 11 bases spanning the gap. For the CDR3, the DNA is TGTGCCAGCAGTCCTCGTAGGAGCACTGAAGCTTTCTTT. Its protein is CASSPRRSTEAFF.

This clonotype was picked up many times. This chain connects TRBV20-1 to TRBJ2-1; 9 nucleotides line up with TRBD2. The CDR3 is made up of 14 amino acids. The J segment lost 7 bases and the V segment lost 3 bases, leaving 7 bases of the junction unmatched. Germline values: CDR1 DFQATT, CDR2 SNEGSKA (reference sequence). Here the CDR3 reads CSASLASGTNEQFF. The DNA for the CDR3 is TGCAGTGCTAGTTTGGCTAGCGGGACGAATGAGCAGTTCTTC.

The table lists this clonotype with a few counts. The V and J genes are TRBV9 and TRBJ2-1; D is unresolved. Trimming removed 0 bases from V and 0 bases from J, with 10 bases in between. Germline V gene lookup returns CDR1 SGDLS and CDR2 YYNGEE. The CDR3 has 16 amino acids. The CDR3 spells CASSVGGSRSYNEQFF. Written as DNA, the CDR3 is TGTGCCAGCAGCGTAGGCGGCAGCCGCTCCTACAATGAGCAGTTCTTC. Complete variable domain (other parts from reference TRBV9 and TRBJ2-1): DSGVTQTPKHLITATGQRVTLRCSPRSGDLSVYWYQQSLDQGLQFLIQYYNGEERAKGNILERFSAQQFPDLHSELNLSSLELGDSALYFCASSVGGSRSYNEQFFGPGTRLTVL.